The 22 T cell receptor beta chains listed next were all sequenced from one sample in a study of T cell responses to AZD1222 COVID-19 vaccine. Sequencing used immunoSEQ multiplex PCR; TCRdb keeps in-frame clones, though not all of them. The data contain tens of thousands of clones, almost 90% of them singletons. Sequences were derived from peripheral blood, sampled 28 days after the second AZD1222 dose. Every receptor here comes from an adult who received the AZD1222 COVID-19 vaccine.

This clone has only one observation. Here the CDR3 DNA reads TGTGCCAGCAGTGAACCAGGGGCAGGGGTCTATGGCTACACCTTC. Translated, it gives CASSEPGAGVYGYTF. The rearrangement joins TRBV6-1 to TRBJ1-2; TRBD1 is a possible D gene (6 bases). CDR1 MNHNS and CDR2 SASEGT come from the germline V gene. This CDR3 spans 15 amino acids. V gave up 2 bases and J gave up 4 bases, with 14 bases separating them.

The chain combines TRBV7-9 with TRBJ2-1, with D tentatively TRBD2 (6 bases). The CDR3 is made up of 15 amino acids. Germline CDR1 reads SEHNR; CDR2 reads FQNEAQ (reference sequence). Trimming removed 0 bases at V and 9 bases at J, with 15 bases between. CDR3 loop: CASSLARLGFGEQFF. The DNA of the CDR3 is TGTGCCAGCAGCTTAGCTCGACTAGGATTCGGTGAGCAGTTCTTC.

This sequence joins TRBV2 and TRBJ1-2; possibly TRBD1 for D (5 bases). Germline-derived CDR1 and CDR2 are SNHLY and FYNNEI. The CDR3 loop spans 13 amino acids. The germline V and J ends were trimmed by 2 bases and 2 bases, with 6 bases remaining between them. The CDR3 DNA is TGTGCCAGCAGTGAACAGGGAAACTATGGCTACACCTTC. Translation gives CASSEQGNYGYTF.

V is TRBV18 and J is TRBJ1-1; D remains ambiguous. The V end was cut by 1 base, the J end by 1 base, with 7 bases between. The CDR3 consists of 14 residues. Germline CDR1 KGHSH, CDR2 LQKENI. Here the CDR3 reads CASSPRNTNTEAFF. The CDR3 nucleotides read TGTGCCAGCTCACCACGAAATACGAACACTGAAGCTTTCTTT.

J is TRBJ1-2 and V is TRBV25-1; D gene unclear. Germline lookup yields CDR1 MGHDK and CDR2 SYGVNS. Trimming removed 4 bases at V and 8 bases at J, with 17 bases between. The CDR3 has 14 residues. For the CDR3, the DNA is TGTGCCAGCAGTGGGGTGAGAGGAGGGTACGGCTACACCTTC. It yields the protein CASSGVRGGYGYTF.

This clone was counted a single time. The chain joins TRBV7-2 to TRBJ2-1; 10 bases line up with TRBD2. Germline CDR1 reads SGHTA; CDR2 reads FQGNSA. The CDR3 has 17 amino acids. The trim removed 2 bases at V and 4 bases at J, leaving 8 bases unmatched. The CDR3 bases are TGTGCCAGCAGCTTACATCTAGCGGGAGTTACGTACAATGAGCAGTTCTTC. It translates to CASSLHLAGVTYNEQFF.

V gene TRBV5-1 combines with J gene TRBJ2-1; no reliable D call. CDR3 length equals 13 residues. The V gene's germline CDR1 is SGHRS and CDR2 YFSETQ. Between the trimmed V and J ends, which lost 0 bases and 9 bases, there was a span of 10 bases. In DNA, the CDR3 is TGCGCCAGCAGCTTGGCCTCAGTCTCTGAGCAGTTCTTC. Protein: CASSLASVSEQFF.

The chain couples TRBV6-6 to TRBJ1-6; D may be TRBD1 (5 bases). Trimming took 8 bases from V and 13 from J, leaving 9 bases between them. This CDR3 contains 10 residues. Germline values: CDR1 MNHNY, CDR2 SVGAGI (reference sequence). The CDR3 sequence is CASGRGPLHF. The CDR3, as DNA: TGTGCCAGCGGAAGGGGTCCCCTCCACTTT.

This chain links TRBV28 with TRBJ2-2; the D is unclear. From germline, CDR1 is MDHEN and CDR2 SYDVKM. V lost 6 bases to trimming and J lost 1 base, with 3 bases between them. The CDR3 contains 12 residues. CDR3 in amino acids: CASRRNTGELFF. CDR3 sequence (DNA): TGTGCCAGCAGACGGAACACCGGGGAGCTGTTTTTT.

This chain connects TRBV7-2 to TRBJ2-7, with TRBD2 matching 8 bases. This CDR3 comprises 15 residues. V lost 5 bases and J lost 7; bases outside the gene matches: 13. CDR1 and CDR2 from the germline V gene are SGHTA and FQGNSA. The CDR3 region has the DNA TGTGCCAGCAGCCCGACGGGACTAGGCGCCTTAGAGCAGTACTTC. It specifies CASSPTGLGALEQYF.

The DNA of the CDR3 is TGTGCCAGCAGCTCGACAGGGGCGGGGGAGACCCAGTACTTC. Its protein is CASSSTGAGETQYF. This chain uses TRBV7-3 with TRBJ2-5; 8 positions agree with TRBD1. There are 14 residues in the CDR3. V lost 4 bases to trimming and J lost 5 bases; unmatched junction nucleotides: 6. The germline V gene encodes CDR1 SGHTA and CDR2 FQGTGA.

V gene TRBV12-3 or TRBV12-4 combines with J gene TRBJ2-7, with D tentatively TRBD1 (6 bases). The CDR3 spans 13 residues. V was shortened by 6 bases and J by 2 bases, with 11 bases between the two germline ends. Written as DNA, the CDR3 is TGTGCCAGCAGCGTGGACAGTACCTACGAGCAGTACTTC. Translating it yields CASSVDSTYEQYF.

The CDR3 sequence: CASRAGLAGMNNEQFF. The CDR3 DNA reads TGTGCCAGCAGAGCCGGACTAGCGGGAATGAACAATGAGCAGTTCTTC. This chain links TRBV6-6 with TRBJ2-1; 12 bases match TRBD2. This CDR3 comprises 16 residues. Germline assignment: CDR1 MNHNY and CDR2 SVGAGI (reference sequence). V lost 6 bases and J lost 5; bases outside the gene matches: 8.

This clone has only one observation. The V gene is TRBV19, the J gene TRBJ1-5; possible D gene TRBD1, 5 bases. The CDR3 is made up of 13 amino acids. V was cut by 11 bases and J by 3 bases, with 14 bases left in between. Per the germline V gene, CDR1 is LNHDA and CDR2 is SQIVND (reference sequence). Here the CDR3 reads CAHSQGLNQPQHF. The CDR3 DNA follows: TGTGCCCACTCGCAGGGCCTCAATCAGCCCCAGCATTTT.

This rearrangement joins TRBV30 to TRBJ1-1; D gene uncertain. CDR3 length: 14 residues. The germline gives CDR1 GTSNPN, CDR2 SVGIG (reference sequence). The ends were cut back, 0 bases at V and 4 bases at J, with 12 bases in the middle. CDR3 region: CAWSVSGSGTEAFF. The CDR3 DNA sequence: TGTGCCTGGAGTGTATCGGGATCGGGCACTGAAGCTTTCTTT.

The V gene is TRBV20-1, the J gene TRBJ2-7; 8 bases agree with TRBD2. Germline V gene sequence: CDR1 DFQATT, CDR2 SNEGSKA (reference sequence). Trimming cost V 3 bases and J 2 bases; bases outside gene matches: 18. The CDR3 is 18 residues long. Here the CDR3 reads CSASAGLEAIRSTYEQYF. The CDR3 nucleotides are TGCAGTGCTAGTGCGGGACTAGAGGCCATCCGCTCTACCTACGAGCAGTACTTC.

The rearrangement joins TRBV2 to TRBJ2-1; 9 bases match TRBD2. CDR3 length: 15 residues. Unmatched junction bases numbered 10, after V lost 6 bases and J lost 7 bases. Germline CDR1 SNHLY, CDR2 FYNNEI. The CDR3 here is CASRAGTSFNNEQFF. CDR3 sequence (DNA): TGTGCCAGCAGAGCCGGGACTAGCTTCAATAATGAGCAGTTCTTC.

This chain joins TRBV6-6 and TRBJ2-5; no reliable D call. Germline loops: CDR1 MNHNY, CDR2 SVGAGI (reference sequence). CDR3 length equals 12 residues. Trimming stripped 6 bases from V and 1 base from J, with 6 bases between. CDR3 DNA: TGTGCCAGCAGCCCCCCCCAAGAGACCCAGTACTTC. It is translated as CASSPPQETQYF.

The CDR3 sequence: CASSIDRIATGELFF. CDR3 nucleotide sequence: TGTGCCAGTAGTATAGATCGGATCGCCACCGGGGAGCTGTTTTTT. The chain is built from TRBV19 and TRBJ2-2, with D unclear. V shed 0 bases and J shed 4 bases, with 9 bases lying between them. This CDR3 has 15 amino acids. Per germline, CDR1 LNHDA and CDR2 SQIVND (reference sequence).

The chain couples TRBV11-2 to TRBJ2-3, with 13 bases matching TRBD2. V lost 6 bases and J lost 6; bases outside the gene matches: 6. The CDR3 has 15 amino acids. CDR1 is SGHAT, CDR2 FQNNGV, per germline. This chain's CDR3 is CASSRTSGRGDTQYF. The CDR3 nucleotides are TGTGCCAGCAGTCGGACTAGCGGGAGAGGGGATACGCAGTATTTT. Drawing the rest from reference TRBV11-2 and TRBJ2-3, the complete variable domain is EAGVAQSPRYKIIEKRQSVAFWCNPISGHATLYWYQQILGQGPKLLIQFQNNGVVDDSQLPKDRFSAERLKGVDSTLKIQPAKLEDSAVYLCASSRTSGRGDTQYFGPGTRLTVL.

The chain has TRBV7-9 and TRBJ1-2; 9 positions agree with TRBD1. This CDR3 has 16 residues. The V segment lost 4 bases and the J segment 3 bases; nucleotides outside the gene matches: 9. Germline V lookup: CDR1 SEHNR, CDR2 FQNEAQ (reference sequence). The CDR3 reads CASSSMDRGIDYGYTF. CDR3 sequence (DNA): TGTGCCAGCAGCTCCATGGACAGGGGAATTGACTATGGCTACACCTTC.

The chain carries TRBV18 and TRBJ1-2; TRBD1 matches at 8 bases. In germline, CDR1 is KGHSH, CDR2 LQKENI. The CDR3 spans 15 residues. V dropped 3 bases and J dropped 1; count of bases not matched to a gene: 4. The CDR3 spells CASSPDRGFNYGYTF. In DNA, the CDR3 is TGTGCCAGCTCACCCGACAGGGGCTTTAACTATGGCTACACCTTC. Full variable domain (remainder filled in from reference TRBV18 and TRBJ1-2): NAGVMQNPRHLVRRRGQEARLRCSPMKGHSHVYWYRQLPEEGLKFMVYLQKENIIDESGMPKERFSAEFPKEGPSILRIQQVVRGDSAAYFCASSPDRGFNYGYTFGSGTRLTVV.